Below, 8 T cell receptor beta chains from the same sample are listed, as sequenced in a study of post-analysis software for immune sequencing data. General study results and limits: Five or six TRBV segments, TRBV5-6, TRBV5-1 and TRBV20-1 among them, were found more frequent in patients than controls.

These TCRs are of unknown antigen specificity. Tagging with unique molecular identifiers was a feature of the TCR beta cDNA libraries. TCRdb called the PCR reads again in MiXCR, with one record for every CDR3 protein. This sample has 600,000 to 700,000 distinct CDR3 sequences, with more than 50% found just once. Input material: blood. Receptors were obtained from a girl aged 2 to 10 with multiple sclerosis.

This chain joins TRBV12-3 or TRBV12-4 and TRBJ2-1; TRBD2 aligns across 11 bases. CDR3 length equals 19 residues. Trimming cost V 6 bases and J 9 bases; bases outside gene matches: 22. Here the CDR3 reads CASSSALTSGVEGAGEQFF. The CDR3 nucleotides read TGTGCCAGCAGCTCCGCCCTGACTAGCGGGGTTGAAGGGGCGGGTGAGCAGTTCTTC.

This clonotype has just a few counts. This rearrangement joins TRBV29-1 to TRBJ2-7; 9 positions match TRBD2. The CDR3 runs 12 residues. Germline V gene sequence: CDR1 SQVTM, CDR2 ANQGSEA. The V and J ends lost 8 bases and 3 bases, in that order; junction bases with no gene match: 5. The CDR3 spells CSIRTSDYEQYF. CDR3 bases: TGCAGCATCCGGACTAGCGACTACGAGCAGTACTTC.

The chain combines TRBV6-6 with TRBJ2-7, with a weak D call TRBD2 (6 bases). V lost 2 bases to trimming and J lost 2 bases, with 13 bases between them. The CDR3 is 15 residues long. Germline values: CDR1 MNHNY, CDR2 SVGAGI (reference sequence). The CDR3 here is CASSYPLASPYEQYF. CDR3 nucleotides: TGTGCCAGCAGTTACCCGCTAGCGAGCCCCTACGAGCAGTACTTC.

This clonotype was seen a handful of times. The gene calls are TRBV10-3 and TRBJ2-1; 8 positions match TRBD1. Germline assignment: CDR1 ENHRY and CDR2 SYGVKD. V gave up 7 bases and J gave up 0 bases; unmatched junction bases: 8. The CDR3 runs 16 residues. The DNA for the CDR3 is TGTGCCATCAAGGGGGACAGGCAAAGCTCCTACAATGAGCAGTTCTTC. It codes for CAIKGDRQSSYNEQFF.

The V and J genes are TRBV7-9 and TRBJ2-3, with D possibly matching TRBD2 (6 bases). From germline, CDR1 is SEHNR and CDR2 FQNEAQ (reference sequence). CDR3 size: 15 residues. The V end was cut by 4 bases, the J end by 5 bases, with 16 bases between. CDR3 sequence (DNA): TGTGCCAGCAGCTCTTGGGGCGTCGGGGGAGATACGCAGTATTTT. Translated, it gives CASSSWGVGGDTQYF.

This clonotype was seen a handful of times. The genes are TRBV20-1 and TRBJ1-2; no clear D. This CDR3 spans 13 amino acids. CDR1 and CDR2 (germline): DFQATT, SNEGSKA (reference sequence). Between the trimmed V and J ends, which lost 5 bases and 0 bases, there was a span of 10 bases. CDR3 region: CSALEGANYGYTF. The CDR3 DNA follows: TGCAGTGCTCTCGAGGGAGCTAACTATGGCTACACCTTC.

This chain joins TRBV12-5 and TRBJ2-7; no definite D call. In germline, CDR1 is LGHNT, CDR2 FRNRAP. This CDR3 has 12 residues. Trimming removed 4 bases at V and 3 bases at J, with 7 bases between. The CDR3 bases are TGTGCTAGTGGTTCGGAAATCTACGAGCAGTACTTC. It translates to CASGSEIYEQYF.

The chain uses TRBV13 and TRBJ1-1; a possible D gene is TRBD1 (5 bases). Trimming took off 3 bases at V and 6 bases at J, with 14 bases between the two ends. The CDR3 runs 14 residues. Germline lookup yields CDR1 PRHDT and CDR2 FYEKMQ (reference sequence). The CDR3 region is CASSLVQGVSEAFF. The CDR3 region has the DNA TGTGCCAGCAGCTTGGTCCAGGGTGTCTCTGAAGCTTTCTTT.